Below, one T cell receptor (beta chain) is given with its context. Its target is unknown. The record originates from a study of radiotherapy plus CTLA-4 blockade in lung cancer. Study information: Of the patients, 15% to 20% showed objective responses and under 40% attained disease control.

Study-level findings and limits: Following radiotherapy plus ipilimumab, tumor-derived TCR clones expanded in the blood. Together with interferon-beta, which increased in serum after radiation, early dynamic changes in blood T cell clones were reportedly the best predictors of response.

Each patient with chemo-refractory metastatic non-small-cell lung cancer was treated with focal radiation plus CTLA-4 blockade using ipilimumab. V lost 0 bases and J 6 bases, leaving 10 bases between the germline ends. The CDR3 spans 13 residues. Per germline, CDR1 SGDLS and CDR2 YYNGEE. Profiled with immunoSEQ multiplex PCR; TCRdb holds only in-frame clones, not every one. Altogether about 57,000 clones are present, under 80% being singletons, with the ten largest covering 15% to 20%. The TCR sequence derives from a human donor with non-small cell lung cancer who had a complete response to radiotherapy plus ipilimumab. This chain uses TRBV9 with TRBJ2-7, with unresolved D. This specimen was peripheral blood, taken from a patient treated with radiotherapy plus ipilimumab. For the CDR3, the DNA is TGTGCCAGCAGCGTAGTCCAGGATGGCGAGCAGTACTTC. Translating it yields CASSVVQDGEQYF.